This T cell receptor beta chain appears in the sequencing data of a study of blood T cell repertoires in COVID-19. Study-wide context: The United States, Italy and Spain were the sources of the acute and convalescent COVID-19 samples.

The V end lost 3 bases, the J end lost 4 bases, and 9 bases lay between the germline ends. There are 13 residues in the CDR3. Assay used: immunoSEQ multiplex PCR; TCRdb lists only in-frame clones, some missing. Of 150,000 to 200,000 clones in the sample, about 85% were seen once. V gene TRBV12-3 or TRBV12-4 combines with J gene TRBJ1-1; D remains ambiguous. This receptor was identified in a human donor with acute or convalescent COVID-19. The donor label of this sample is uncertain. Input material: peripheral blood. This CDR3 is CASSFLRGTEAFF. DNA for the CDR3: TGTGCCAGCAGTTTCCTAAGAGGCACTGAAGCTTTCTTT.